This T cell receptor beta chain came from a study of blood T cell repertoires in COVID-19. Original analysis: Reference gene primer amplification gave nucleated cell count estimates. The protocol was immunoSEQ multiplex PCR, while the TCRdb copy is restricted to in-frame clones and leaves out a portion. The DNA gave D and trimming, while V, J and clone size come from that table. The sample consists of approximately 240,000 clones, about 88% of them appearing once. The V end lost 6 bases, the J end lost 10 bases, and 19 bases lay between the germline ends. CDR1 and CDR2 (germline): LNHDA, SQIVND (reference sequence). The CDR3 has 14 amino acids.

The chain has TRBV19 and TRBJ2-1, with a weak D call TRBD1 (6 bases). Sequenced: peripheral blood. The sequence was collected from a woman in her 40s who had recovered from COVID-19. CDR3 coding DNA: TGTGCCAGTAGCCCCGGGACACCTACAAGGGAGCAGTTCTTC. Amino acids: CASSPGTPTREQFF.